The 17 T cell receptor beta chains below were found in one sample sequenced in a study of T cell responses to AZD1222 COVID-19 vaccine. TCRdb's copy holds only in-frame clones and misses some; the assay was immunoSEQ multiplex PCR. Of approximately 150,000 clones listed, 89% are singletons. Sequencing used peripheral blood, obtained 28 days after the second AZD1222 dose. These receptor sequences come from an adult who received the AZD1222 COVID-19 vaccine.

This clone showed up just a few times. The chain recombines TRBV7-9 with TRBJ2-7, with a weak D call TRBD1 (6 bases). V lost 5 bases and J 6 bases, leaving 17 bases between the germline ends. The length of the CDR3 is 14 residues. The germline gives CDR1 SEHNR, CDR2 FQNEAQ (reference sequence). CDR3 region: CASSSQQGTIEQYF. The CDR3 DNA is TGTGCCAGCAGCAGTCAACAGGGAACGATCGAGCAGTACTTC.

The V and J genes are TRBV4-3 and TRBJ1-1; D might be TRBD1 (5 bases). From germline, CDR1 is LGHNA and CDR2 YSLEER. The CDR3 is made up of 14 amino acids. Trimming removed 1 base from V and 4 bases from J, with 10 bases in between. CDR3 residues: CASSQGGLATEAFF. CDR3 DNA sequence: TGCGCCAGCAGCCAAGGGGGACTCGCCACTGAAGCTTTCTTT.

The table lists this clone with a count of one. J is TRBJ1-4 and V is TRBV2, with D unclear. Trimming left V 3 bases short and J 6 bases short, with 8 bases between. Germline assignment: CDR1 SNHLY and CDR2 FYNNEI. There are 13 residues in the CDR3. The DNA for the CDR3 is TGTGCCAGCAGTGAGGTACCCTATGAAAAACTGTTTTTT. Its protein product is CASSEVPYEKLFF.

This CDR3 is CASSRDSRTEQYF. The CDR3 DNA follows: TGTGCCAGCAGTCGTGATTCCCGGACCGAGCAGTACTTC. J is TRBJ2-7 and V is TRBV2; D is unclear. Germline assignment: CDR1 SNHLY and CDR2 FYNNEI. V was clipped by 5 bases and J by 6 bases, with 14 bases between them. There are 13 residues in the CDR3. The variable domain in full, completed from reference TRBV2 and TRBJ2-7, reads EPEVTQTPSHQVTQMGQEVILRCVPISNHLYFYWYRQILGQKVEFLVSFYNNEISEKSEIFDDQFSVERPDGSNFTLKIRSTKLEDSAMYFCASSRDSRTEQYFGPGTRLTVT.

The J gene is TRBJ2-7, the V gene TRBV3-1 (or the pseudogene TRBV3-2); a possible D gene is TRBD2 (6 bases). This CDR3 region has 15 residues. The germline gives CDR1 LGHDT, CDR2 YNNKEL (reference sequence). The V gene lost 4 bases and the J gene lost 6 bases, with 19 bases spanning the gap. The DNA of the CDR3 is TGTGCCAGCAGCCCGCGTTACCGGGACTCCCCCGAGCAGTACTTC. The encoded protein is CASSPRYRDSPEQYF.

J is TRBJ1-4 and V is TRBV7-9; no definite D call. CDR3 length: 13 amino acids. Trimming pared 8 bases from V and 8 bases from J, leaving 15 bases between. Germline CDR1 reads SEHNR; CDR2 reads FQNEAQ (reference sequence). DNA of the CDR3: TGTGCCAGCGCCGGGCAGGAAGGCGAAAAACTGTTTTTT. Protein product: CASAGQEGEKLFF.

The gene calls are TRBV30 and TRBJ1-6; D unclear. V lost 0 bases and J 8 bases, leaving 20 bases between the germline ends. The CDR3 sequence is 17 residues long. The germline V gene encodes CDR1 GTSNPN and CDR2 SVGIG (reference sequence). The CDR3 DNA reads TGTGCCTGGAGTGTAGTGTCGGAGGGAGGTTATCATTCACCCCTCCACTTT. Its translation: CAWSVVSEGGYHSPLHF.

The CDR3 bases are TGTGCCAGCAGCTCTCCAGGGGAGGGCACTGAAGCTTTCTTT. The encoded protein is CASSSPGEGTEAFF. The chain is built from TRBV11-3 and TRBJ1-1; D perhaps matches TRBD1 (6 bases). This CDR3 region has 14 residues. V lost 4 bases, J lost 4 bases, and 13 bases lay in between. Germline values: CDR1 SGHNT, CDR2 YENEEA.

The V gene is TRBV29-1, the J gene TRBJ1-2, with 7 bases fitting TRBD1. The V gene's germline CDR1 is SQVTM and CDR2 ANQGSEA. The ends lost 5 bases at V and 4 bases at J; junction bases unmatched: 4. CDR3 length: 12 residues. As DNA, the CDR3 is TGCAGCGTTCCGGACAGGTCCTATGGCTACACCTTC. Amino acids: CSVPDRSYGYTF.

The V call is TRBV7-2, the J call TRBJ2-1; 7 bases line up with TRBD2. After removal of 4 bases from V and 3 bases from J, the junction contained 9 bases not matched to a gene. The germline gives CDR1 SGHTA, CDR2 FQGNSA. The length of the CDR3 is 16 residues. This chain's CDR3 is CASSSSASGDYNEQFF. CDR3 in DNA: TGTGCCAGCAGCTCCAGCGCTAGCGGAGACTACAATGAGCAGTTCTTC.

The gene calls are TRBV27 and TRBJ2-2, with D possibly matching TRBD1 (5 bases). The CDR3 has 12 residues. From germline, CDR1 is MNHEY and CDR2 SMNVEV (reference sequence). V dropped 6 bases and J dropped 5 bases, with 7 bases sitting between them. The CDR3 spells CASSPGTGELFF. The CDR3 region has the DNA TGTGCCAGCAGCCCAGGGACCGGGGAGCTGTTTTTT.

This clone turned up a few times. Here the CDR3 reads CASSSNGKGGGNTIYF. CDR3 in DNA: TGTGCCAGCAGTTCGAACGGGAAAGGCGGGGGAAACACCATATATTTT. The rearrangement uses TRBV21-1 and TRBJ1-3. TRBV21-1 corresponds to a pseudogene. CDR3 length: 16 amino acids.

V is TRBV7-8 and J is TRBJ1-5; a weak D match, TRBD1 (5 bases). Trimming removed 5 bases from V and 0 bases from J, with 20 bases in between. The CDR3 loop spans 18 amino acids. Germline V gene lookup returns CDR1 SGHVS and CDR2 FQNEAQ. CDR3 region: CASSAREWALFSNQPQHF. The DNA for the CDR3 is TGTGCCAGCAGCGCCAGGGAATGGGCCCTTTTTAGCAATCAGCCCCAGCATTTT.

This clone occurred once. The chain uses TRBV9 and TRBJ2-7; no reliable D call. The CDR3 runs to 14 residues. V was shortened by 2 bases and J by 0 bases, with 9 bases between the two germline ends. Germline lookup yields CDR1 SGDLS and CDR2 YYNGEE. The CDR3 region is CASSVSLSSYEQYF. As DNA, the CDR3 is TGTGCCAGCAGCGTGAGCCTGAGCTCCTACGAGCAGTACTTC.

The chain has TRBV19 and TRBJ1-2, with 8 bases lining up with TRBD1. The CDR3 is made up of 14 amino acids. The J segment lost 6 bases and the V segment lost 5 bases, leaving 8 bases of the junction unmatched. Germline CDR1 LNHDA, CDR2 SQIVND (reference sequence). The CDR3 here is CASSFLDREDGYTF. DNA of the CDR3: TGTGCCAGTAGTTTCCTGGACAGGGAGGATGGCTACACCTTC.

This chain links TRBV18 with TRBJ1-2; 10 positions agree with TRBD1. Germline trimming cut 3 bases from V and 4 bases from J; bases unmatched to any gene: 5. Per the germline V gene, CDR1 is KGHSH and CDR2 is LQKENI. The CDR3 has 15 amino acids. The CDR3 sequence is CASSPGQGGSYGYTF. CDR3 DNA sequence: TGTGCCAGCTCACCCGGACAGGGGGGATCCTATGGCTACACCTTC.

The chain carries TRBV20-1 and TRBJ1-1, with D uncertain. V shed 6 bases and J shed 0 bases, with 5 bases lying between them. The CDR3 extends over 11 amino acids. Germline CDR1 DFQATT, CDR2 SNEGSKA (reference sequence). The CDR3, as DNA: TGCAGTGCCGGGATGAACACTGAAGCTTTCTTT. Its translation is CSAGMNTEAFF.